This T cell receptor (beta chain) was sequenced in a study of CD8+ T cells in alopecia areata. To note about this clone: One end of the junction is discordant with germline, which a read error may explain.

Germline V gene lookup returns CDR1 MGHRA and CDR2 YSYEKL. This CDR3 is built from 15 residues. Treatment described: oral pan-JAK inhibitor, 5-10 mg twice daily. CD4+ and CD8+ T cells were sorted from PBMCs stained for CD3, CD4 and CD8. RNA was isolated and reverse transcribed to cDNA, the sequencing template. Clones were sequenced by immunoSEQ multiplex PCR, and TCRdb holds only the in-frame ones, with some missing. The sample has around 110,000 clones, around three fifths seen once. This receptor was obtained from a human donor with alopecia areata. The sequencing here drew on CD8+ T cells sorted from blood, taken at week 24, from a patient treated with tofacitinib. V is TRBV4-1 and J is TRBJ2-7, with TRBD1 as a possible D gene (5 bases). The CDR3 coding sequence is TGTGCCAGCAGCCAAGAAAGGAGACAGACCTACGAGCAGTACTTC. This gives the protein CASSQERRQTYEQYF.